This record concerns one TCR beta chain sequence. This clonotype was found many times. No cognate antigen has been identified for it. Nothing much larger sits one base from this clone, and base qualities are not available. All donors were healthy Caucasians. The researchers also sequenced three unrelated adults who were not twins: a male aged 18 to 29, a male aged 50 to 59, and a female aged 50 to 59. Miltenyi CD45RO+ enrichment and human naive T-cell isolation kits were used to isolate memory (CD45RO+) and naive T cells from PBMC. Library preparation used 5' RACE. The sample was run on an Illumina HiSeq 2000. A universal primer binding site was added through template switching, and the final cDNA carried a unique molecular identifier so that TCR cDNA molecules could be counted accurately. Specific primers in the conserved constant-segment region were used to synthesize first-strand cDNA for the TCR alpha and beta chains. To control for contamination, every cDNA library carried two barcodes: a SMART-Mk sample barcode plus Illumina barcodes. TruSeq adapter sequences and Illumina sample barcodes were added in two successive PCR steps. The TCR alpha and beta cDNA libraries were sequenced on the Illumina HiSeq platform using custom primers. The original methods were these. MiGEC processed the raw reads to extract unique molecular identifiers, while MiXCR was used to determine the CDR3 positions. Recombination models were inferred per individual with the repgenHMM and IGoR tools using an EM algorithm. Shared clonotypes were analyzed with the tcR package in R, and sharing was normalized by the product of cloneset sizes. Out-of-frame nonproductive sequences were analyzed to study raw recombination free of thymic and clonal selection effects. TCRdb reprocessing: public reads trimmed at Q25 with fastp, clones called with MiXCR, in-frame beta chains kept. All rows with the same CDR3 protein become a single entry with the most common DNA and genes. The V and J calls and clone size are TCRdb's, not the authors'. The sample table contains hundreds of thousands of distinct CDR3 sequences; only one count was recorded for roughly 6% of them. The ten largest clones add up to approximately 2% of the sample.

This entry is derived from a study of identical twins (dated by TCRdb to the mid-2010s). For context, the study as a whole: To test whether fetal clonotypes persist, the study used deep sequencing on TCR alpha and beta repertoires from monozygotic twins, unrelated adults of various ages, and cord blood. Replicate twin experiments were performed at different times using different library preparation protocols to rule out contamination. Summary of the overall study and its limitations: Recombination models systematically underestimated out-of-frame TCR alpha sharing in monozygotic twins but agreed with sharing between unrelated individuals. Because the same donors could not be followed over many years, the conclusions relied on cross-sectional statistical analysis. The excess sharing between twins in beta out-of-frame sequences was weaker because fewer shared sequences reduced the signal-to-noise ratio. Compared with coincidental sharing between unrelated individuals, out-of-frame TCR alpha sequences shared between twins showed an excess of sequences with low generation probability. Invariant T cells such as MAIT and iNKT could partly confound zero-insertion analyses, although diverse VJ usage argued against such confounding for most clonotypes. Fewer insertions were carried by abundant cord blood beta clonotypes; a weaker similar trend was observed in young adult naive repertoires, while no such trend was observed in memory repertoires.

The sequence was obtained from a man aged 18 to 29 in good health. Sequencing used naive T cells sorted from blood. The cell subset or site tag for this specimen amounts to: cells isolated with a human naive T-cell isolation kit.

The DNA reads as follows: TGCGCCAGCAGCCAGATAGCGGGAGCCTCCTACGAGCAGTACTTC. This translates into CASSQIAGASYEQYF. The chain links TRBV4-3 with TRBJ2-7; the central 9 bases match TRBD2. The CDR3 starts with the cysteine, ends with the phenylalanine, and has 15 residues. CDR3 DNA only is kept here, 45 bases in frame from base 1. The germline V and J ends show losses of 3 bases and 0 bases respectively, and no gene match explains 3 bases of the junction. The CDR1 and CDR2 encoded by the germline V gene are LGHNA and YSLEER.